The 28 T cell receptor beta chains below come from one sample, sequenced in a study of OX40 agonist ivuxolimab in advanced cancers. Sequencing was performed with immunoSEQ multiplex PCR; in TCRdb, only in-frame clones are kept and a portion is missing. The sample records about 66,000 clones, 75% to 90% being singletons. The material sequenced was CD4+ or CD8+ T cells sorted from blood, taken in a trial of the OX40 agonist ivuxolimab. Source of these receptors: an adult with an advanced solid tumor such as melanoma, head and neck, liver or kidney cancer.

This chain uses TRBV4-2 with TRBJ1-1, with TRBD1 matching over 8 bases. This CDR3 region has 15 residues. Germline-derived CDR1 and CDR2 are LGHNA and YNFKEQ. J gave up 7 bases and V 3 bases, and 10 bases lay outside the gene matches. The CDR3 DNA reads TGTGCCAGCAGCCAGGACGGACAGGGAATAAATGAAGCTTTCTTT. This codes for CASSQDGQGINEAFF.

This clone was counted between two and nine times. This chain connects TRBV6-4 to TRBJ2-1; D might be TRBD1 (6 bases). The CDR3 is 13 amino acids. Trimming pared 4 bases from V and 2 bases from J, leaving 6 bases between. Germline loops: CDR1 MRHNA, CDR2 SNTAGT. CDR3 sequence reads: CASSGDTYNEQFF. The CDR3 DNA follows: TGTGCCAGCAGTGGGGACACCTACAATGAGCAGTTCTTC.

The chain couples TRBV6-5 to TRBJ2-7, with D possibly TRBD2 on 7 matching bases. Trimming took off 6 bases at V and 5 bases at J, with 11 bases between the two ends. The germline gives CDR1 MNHEY, CDR2 SVGAGI. The CDR3 has 12 residues. In DNA form, the CDR3 reads TGTGCCAGCAGAAGGGGGGGAGACGAGCAGTACTTC. It encodes CASRRGGDEQYF.

The chain recombines TRBV19 with TRBJ2-4; D might be TRBD2 (6 bases). The CDR3 runs to 12 residues. The germline V and J ends were trimmed by 11 bases and 10 bases, with 18 bases remaining between them. The germline CDR1 and CDR2 sequences are LNHDA and SQIVND (reference sequence). The CDR3 is CASSGTPEIQYF. Here the CDR3 DNA reads TGTGCCTCCTCCGGGACTCCAGAAATTCAGTACTTC.

The chain is built from TRBV30 and TRBJ2-1, with D possibly called TRBD1 or TRBD2 (6 bases each). The ends were cut back, 3 bases at V and 7 bases at J, with 13 bases in the middle. Germline values: CDR1 GTSNPN, CDR2 SVGIG (reference sequence). The CDR3 is 13 residues long. CDR3 sequence reads: CAWRRIGGNEQFF. The CDR3 DNA follows: TGTGCCTGGAGACGAATAGGGGGGAATGAGCAGTTCTTC.

V usage is TRBV10-3 and J usage is TRBJ1-1; D gene ambiguous. CDR3 length equals 12 residues. The ends were cut back, 8 bases at V and 4 bases at J, with 11 bases in the middle. Looked up from germline, CDR1 is ENHRY and CDR2 is SYGVKD. In DNA, the CDR3 is TGTGCCATCGGGTGGGCGGGCACTGAAGCTTTCTTT. Amino acids: CAIGWAGTEAFF.

The rearrangement uses TRBV21-1 and TRBJ1-5; the D call in the table, TRBD1, was not verified against the DNA. TRBV21-1 is listed as a pseudogene. CDR3 length: 17 amino acids. The CDR3 nucleotides read TGTGCCAGCAGCAAGTCGGGCAGGGACAGACCTAATCAGCCCCAGCATTTT. Its protein product is CASSKSGRDRPNQPQHF.

The chain employs TRBV27 and TRBJ1-1; perhaps TRBD1 as D (5 bases). The CDR3 runs 17 residues. Germline values: CDR1 MNHEY, CDR2 SMNVEV (reference sequence). With 0 bases removed from V and 4 bases from J, the gap between germline ends came to 18 bases. CDR3 sequence (DNA): TGTGCCAGCAGTTTATCGATTTCAGGCAGGGTAGTCACTGAAGCTTTCTTT. This gives the protein CASSLSISGRVVTEAFF.

The chain has TRBV10-2 and TRBJ2-1, with TRBD1 as a possible D gene (6 bases). The CDR3 has 14 residues. V was trimmed by 6 bases and J by 8 bases, leaving 17 bases between them. Germline CDR1 is WSHSY and CDR2 is SAAADI. The CDR3 DNA reads as TGCGCCAGCAGCACAGGGTCAGTTCTTCATGAGCAGTTCTTC. This codes for CASSTGSVLHEQFF.

The chain recombines TRBV15 with TRBJ2-7; D gene unclear. The CDR3 length is 15 residues. Germline values: CDR1 LNHNV, CDR2 YYDKDF (reference sequence). Trimming cost V 0 bases and J 1 base, with 10 bases left between them. This chain's CDR3 is CATSRDRALSYEQYF. For the CDR3, the DNA is TGTGCCACCAGCAGAGACCGGGCCTTATCCTACGAGCAGTACTTC.

The chain is built from TRBV19 and TRBJ1-1; D might be TRBD1 (5 bases). The CDR3 has 14 residues. Germline V lookup: CDR1 LNHDA, CDR2 SQIVND (reference sequence). Deletions cut 7 bases from V and 2 bases from J, with 14 bases between. As DNA, the CDR3 is TGTGCCAGTAAGTTCGTGGGGCAAAACACTGAAGCTTTCTTT. Amino acids: CASKFVGQNTEAFF.

The gene calls are TRBV13 and TRBJ1-6, with D possibly TRBD1 on 6 matching bases. Trimming cost V 4 bases and J 11 bases, with 30 bases left between them. The CDR3 spans 19 residues. CDR1 is PRHDT, CDR2 FYEKMQ, per germline (reference sequence). The CDR3 DNA reads as TGTGCCAGCAGCTCGAATCGTCCACAGCCGGGACAAGGAATGCCACCCCTCCACTTT. Translating it yields CASSSNRPQPGQGMPPLHF.

The V gene is TRBV19, the J gene TRBJ2-3, with 9 bases fitting TRBD2. The CDR3 runs to 17 residues. After removal of 5 bases from V and 0 bases from J, the junction contained 9 bases not matched to a gene. Germline lookup yields CDR1 LNHDA and CDR2 SQIVND (reference sequence). The CDR3 coding sequence is TGTGCCAGTAGTCCGGGACTAGCTTATACTAGCACAGATACGCAGTATTTT. This gives the protein CASSPGLAYTSTDTQYF.

The chain is built from TRBV28 and TRBJ1-5; D is ambiguous. The V gene lost 2 bases and the J gene lost 0 bases, with 8 bases spanning the gap. This CDR3 region has 15 residues. Germline V gene data show CDR1 as MDHEN and CDR2 as SYDVKM. CDR3 nucleotide sequence: TGTGCCAGCAGTTTAGTTTTCTATAGCAATCAGCCCCAGCATTTT. This translates into CASSLVFYSNQPQHF.

The rearrangement joins TRBV14 to TRBJ2-3; no clear D gene. Per the germline V gene, CDR1 is SGHDN and CDR2 is FVKESK. Trimming cost V 8 bases and J 0 bases, with 6 bases left between them. The length of the CDR3 is 12 residues. CDR3 nucleotide sequence: TGTGCCAGCGCACAGAGCACAGATACGCAGTATTTT. Translating it yields CASAQSTDTQYF. The entire variable domain, with the rest obtained from reference TRBV14 and TRBJ2-3, is as follows: EAGVTQFPSHSVIEKGQTVTLRCDPISGHDNLYWYRRVMGKEIKFLLHFVKESKQDESGMPNNRFLAERTGGTYSTLKVQPAELEDSGVYFCASAQSTDTQYFGPGTRLTVL.

The V and J genes are TRBV7-9 and TRBJ2-1, with unresolved D. V was pared by 4 bases and J by 6 bases, with 16 bases between. Germline assignment: CDR1 SEHNR and CDR2 FQNEAQ (reference sequence). This CDR3 is 15 amino acids long. The CDR3 DNA is TGTGCCAGCAGCTCGGGCCTCACTACGGGCAATGAGCAGTTCTTC. It codes for CASSSGLTTGNEQFF.

This chain uses TRBV11-2 with TRBJ2-7, with D hard to call. Between the trimmed V and J ends, which lost 0 bases and 0 bases, there was a span of 9 bases. The germline V gene encodes CDR1 SGHAT and CDR2 FQNNGV. This CDR3 is 15 amino acids long. The CDR3 sequence is CASSLEGTPSYEQYF. CDR3 nucleotide sequence: TGTGCCAGCAGCTTAGAGGGAACCCCCTCCTACGAGCAGTACTTC.

The chain combines TRBV4-1 with TRBJ2-2; D is unclear. Germline assignment: CDR1 MGHRA and CDR2 YSYEKL. The CDR3 is 17 residues long. Trimming cost V 4 bases and J 0 bases, with 15 bases left between them. The CDR3 bases are TGCGCCAGCAGCCTCAAAGGGAACGCGCCGAACACCGGGGAGCTGTTTTTT. Translation: CASSLKGNAPNTGELFF.

The CDR3 here is CASSLVRANTEAFF. In DNA, the CDR3 is TGTGCCAGCAGCTTAGTCAGGGCGAACACTGAAGCTTTCTTT. The chain recombines TRBV7-9 with TRBJ1-1; possible D gene TRBD1, 5 bases. This CDR3 spans 14 amino acids. V lost 1 base, J lost 1 base, and 7 bases lay in between. Per the germline V gene, CDR1 is SEHNR and CDR2 is FQNEAQ (reference sequence).

This chain links TRBV5-1 with TRBJ2-5; TRBD1 agrees at 7 bases. CDR1 is SGHRS and CDR2 is YFSETQ in the germline V gene. The V gene end was trimmed by 0 bases and the J gene end by 1 base; junction bases not matched to a gene: 3. CDR3 length equals 15 residues. The DNA for the CDR3 is TGCGCCAGCAGCTTGGAGGGGGCACCCCAAGAGACCCAGTACTTC. It yields the protein CASSLEGAPQETQYF.

The V and J genes are TRBV30 and TRBJ2-6; 8 nucleotides agree with TRBD1. In germline, CDR1 is GTSNPN, CDR2 SVGIG (reference sequence). Trimming at V came to 1 base and at J to 0 bases, leaving 8 bases not matched to a gene. This CDR3 is 18 amino acids long. The CDR3 reads CAWSADRAYLSGANVLTF. The CDR3 coding sequence is TGTGCCTGGAGTGCGGACAGGGCCTACCTCTCTGGGGCCAACGTCCTGACTTTC.

The chain employs TRBV19 and TRBJ2-2; 7 bases align to TRBD2. Germline trimming cut 3 bases from V and 6 bases from J; bases unmatched to any gene: 4. There are 14 residues in the CDR3. Germline values: CDR1 LNHDA, CDR2 SQIVND (reference sequence). DNA for the CDR3: TGTGCCAGTAGTATTTCGGCGGGGGCCGGGGAGCTGTTTTTT. It codes for CASSISAGAGELFF.

The CDR3 is CASSYGGNNEQFF. The CDR3 DNA is TGTGCCAGCAGTTACGGAGGGAACAATGAGCAGTTCTTC. The V gene is TRBV6-6, the J gene TRBJ2-1; the D gene is possibly TRBD2 (6 bases). The ends were cut back, 2 bases at V and 5 bases at J, with 7 bases in the middle. The CDR3 runs 13 residues. Germline V lookup: CDR1 MNHNY, CDR2 SVGAGI (reference sequence).

The V call is TRBV28, the J call TRBJ2-2, with D unresolved. Germline values: CDR1 MDHEN, CDR2 SYDVKM. The CDR3 loop spans 16 amino acids. Trimming removed 4 bases at V and 3 bases at J, with 15 bases between. The CDR3 protein is CASSSSFGEYTGELFF. CDR3 sequence (DNA): TGTGCCAGCAGTTCGTCTTTCGGAGAATACACCGGGGAGCTGTTTTTT.

The gene calls are TRBV27 and TRBJ2-1; weak D call: TRBD1 (6 bases). CDR3 length: 17 residues. V lost 2 bases to trimming and J lost 5 bases, with 19 bases between them. Germline V gene lookup returns CDR1 MNHEY and CDR2 SMNVEV (reference sequence). CDR3 DNA: TGTGCCAGCAGTTTACTTTCGTCAGGGGATCAAGACAATGAGCAGTTCTTC. It codes for CASSLLSSGDQDNEQFF.

V is TRBV5-8 and J is TRBJ1-1; D is undetermined. Germline V gene lookup returns CDR1 SGHTS and CDR2 YDEGEE. The CDR3 consists of 12 residues. V was trimmed by 0 bases and J by 3 bases, leaving 3 bases between them. Here the CDR3 reads CASSLEYTEAFF. CDR3 nucleotides: TGTGCCAGCAGCTTGGAATACACTGAAGCTTTCTTT.

In DNA form, the CDR3 reads TGCGCCAGCAGCCCCAAGACAGGGAAGGGAACTAATGAAAAACTGTTTTTT. Its protein is CASSPKTGKGTNEKLFF. The genes are TRBV5-1 and TRBJ1-4; 7 bases align to TRBD1. The trim removed 4 bases at V and 1 base at J, leaving 10 bases unmatched. CDR1 SGHRS and CDR2 YFSETQ come from the germline V gene. CDR3 length equals 17 residues.

Remarks on this clone: Different DNA sequences within this sample yield the same CDR3. The chain has TRBV27 and TRBJ2-7, with TRBD2 matching 10 bases. The CDR3 runs 13 residues. The V and J ends lost 3 bases and 6 bases, in that order; junction bases with no gene match: 2. CDR1 is MNHEY and CDR2 is SMNVEV in the germline V gene (reference sequence). CDR3 residues: CASSFGTSAEQYF. CDR3 coding DNA: TGTGCCAGCAGTTTCGGGACTAGCGCCGAGCAGTACTTC.